This T cell receptor beta chain comes out of a study of cytomegalovirus exposure and HLA in healthy donors. Study results and caveats: Accurate prediction of most subjects' HLA-A and HLA-B alleles from TCR beta sequences was reported. It was reported that the classifier diagnosed cytomegalovirus status with high specificity and sensitivity in both the original and validation cohorts.

The CDR3 runs to 16 residues. The junction had 5 bases not matched to a gene; V was cut back by 1 base and J by 5 bases. Per the germline V gene, CDR1 is MGHRA and CDR2 is YSYEKL. In the PCR, 60 Vbeta and 13 Jbeta primers were used. TCRdb keeps only in-frame clones here, not all; method: immunoSEQ multiplex PCR. This sample has 140,000 or so clones, with 65% to 90% found just once. This clone was seen repeatedly, ten times or more. Its matching antigen is unknown. The source of this sequence is a woman aged 25 to 39 in good health and CMV-seronegative. The V and J genes are TRBV4-1 and TRBJ2-1; 10 positions match TRBD2. The specimen sequenced was PBMCs. The CDR3 DNA follows: TGCGCCAGCAGCCAAGTCCAGCGGGGGGGAAACAATGAGCAGTTCTTC. It specifies CASSQVQRGGNNEQFF.